This TCR beta chain was observed in a study of shared clonotypes between healthy human individuals. For the study at large: A couple of women and a few men aged 18 to 49 made up the donors. Whole-study results and caveats: Memory subsets generally showed lower estimated richness than naive subsets. Relative to clonotypes present in all four donors, those not shared had lower generation probabilities.

Details on this clone: Antigen: not known.

This was a deep-level run. Sequenced by immunoSEQ multiplex PCR; TCRdb stores in-frame clones only, minus some. The data show over 750,000 clones, roughly 96% seen once. The junction had 9 bases not matched to a gene; V was cut back by 4 bases and J by 6 bases. The V gene's germline CDR1 is SEHNR and CDR2 FQNEAQ (reference sequence). The CDR3 runs 15 residues. Positive CCR7 selection of CD45RO-negative cells yielded the naive CD8 cells, and terminally differentiated effector memory CD45RA+ cells were excluded. The TCR was taken from a young man in good health. V is TRBV7-9 and J is TRBJ2-7; 10 bases align to TRBD2. The sample consisted of naive CD8+ T cells sorted from blood. CDR3 in DNA: TGTGCCAGCAGCTCCAGTATAGGGACTAGCGTCGAGCAGTACTTC. Its protein product is CASSSSIGTSVEQYF.